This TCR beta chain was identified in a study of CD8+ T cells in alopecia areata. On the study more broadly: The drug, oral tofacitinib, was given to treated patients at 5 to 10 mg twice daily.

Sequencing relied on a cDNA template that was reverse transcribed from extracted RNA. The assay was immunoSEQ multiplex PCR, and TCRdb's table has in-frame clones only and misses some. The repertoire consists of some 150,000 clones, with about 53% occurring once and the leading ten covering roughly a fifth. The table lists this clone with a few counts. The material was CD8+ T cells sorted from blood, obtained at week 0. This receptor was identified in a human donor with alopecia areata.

The DNA of the CDR3 is TGTGCCTGGAGTGTCGGACAGGGGCTTAACACTGAAGCTTTCTTT. It specifies CAWSVGQGLNTEAFF. The chain carries TRBV30 and TRBJ1-1, with TRBD1 matching 9 bases. CDR1 is GTSNPN, CDR2 SVGIG, per germline (reference sequence). This CDR3 is 15 amino acids long. V was pared by 0 bases and J by 2 bases, with 4 bases of the junction left unmatched.